This TCR beta chain was recorded in a study of OX40 agonist ivuxolimab in advanced cancers. The overall study: Dosing consisted of intravenous ivuxolimab at 0.01 to 10 mg/kg every 2 weeks. Findings and caveats of the study: On average, CD8+ T cells showed a greater number of expanded clones than CD4+.

Sequencing used immunoSEQ multiplex PCR; TCRdb keeps in-frame clones, though not all of them. Among 82,000 or so clones listed, roughly 92% were seen once. Sampling of blood occurred at baseline, cycle 4 day 1, and cycle 7 day 1. From germline, CDR1 is SGHAT and CDR2 FQNNGV. The germline V and J ends were trimmed by 1 base and 0 bases, with 7 bases remaining between them. This CDR3 region has 16 residues. In this sample, this clone turned up once. Its antigen is not identified. The TCR sequence derives from an adult with an advanced solid tumor such as melanoma, head and neck, liver or kidney cancer. This rearrangement joins TRBV11-2 to TRBJ2-6; D remains ambiguous. Sequenced here: CD4+ or CD8+ T cells sorted from blood, sampled in a trial of the OX40 agonist ivuxolimab. The CDR3: CASSLVGNSGANVLTF. The CDR3 bases are TGTGCCAGCAGCTTAGTAGGGAACTCTGGGGCCAACGTCCTGACTTTC.